This TCR beta chain was found in a study of T cell clusters in autoimmune cytopenias. Study-level information: The median distinct TRB clonotype count was approximately 2,500 per sample, from a median 51,575 reads.

One tube held mixed TRB-A and TRB-B primer pools for touch-down PCR. TCRdb re-called the multiplex PCR reads; every CDR3 protein appears as one record, without DNA. This table holds 4,000 or so distinct CDR3 sequences. TRB amplification used 250 ng of peripheral blood genomic DNA. This clonotype is classed as medium-sized by frequency. The germline CDR1 and CDR2 sequences are LNHDA and SQIVND (reference sequence). This CDR3 contains 16 residues. These records were also assigned to another study, of T cell repertoires in aging, cancer and after chemotherapy. That paper states: The full dataset contained 8.5 million to 10 million TCR reads. Compared with age-matched healthy donors, untreated hematological or solid cancer patients showed higher blood TCR clonality.

Material for sequencing was peripheral blood. The V call is TRBV19, the J call TRBJ2-7; no DNA is available, so the TRBD2 call from TCRdb remains unchecked. The clonotype originates from a human donor in good health. CDR3 in amino acids: CASGGSGSGPLFEQYF. Variable domain in full (rest from reference TRBV19 and TRBJ2-7): DGGITQSPKYLFRKEGQNVTLSCEQNLNHDAMYWYRQDPGQGLRLIYYSQIVNDFQKGDIAEGYSVSREKKESFPLTVTSAQKNPTAFYLCASGGSGSGPLFEQYFGPGTRLTVT.